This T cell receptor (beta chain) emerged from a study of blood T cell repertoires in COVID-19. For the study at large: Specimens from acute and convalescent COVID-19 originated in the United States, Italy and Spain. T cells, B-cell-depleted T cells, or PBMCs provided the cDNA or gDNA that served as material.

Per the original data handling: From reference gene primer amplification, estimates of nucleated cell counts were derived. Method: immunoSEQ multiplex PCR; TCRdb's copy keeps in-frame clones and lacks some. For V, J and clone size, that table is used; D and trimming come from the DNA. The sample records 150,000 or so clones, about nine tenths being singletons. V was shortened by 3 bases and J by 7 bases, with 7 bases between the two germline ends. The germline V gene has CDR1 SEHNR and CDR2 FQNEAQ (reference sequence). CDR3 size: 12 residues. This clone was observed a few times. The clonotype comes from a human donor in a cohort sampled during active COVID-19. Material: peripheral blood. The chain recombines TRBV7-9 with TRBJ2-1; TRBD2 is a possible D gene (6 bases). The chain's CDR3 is CASSFLANEQFF. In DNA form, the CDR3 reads TGTGCCAGCAGCTTCCTAGCGAATGAGCAGTTCTTC.